A selection of T cell receptor beta chains follows, all from one sample in a study of blood T cell repertoires in COVID-19. The table came from immunoSEQ multiplex PCR; TCRdb's copy has only in-frame clones and leaves some out. The table records some 430,000 clones, less than 95% of them present only once. The sequencing sample was made of PBMCs or T cells enriched from blood (not recorded which). These receptors all come from a man younger than 35 who had recovered from COVID-19. Each CDR3 is given with its conserved first and last residue. D genes are given only for firm matches. Size values are once, few and many counts, or a class for expanded clones, and some rows have none.

CDR3nt	CDR3aa	v_gene	j_gene	abundance	d_gene
TGTGCCAGCAGCTTGGACAGATCCACTGAAGCTTTCTTT	CASSLDRSTEAFF	TRBV11-2	TRBJ1-1	once	NA
TGTGCCAGTAGTATGGGACAGGGGGCGCTAGGGGCCAACGTCCTGACTTTC	CASSMGQGALGANVLTF	TRBV19	TRBJ2-6	NA	TRBD1
TGCGCCAGCAGCTTGGAAGCCAGCGGGGGCTACGAGCAGTACTTC	CASSLEASGGYEQYF	TRBV5-1	TRBJ2-7	NA	TRBD2
TGTGCCAGCAGAACAGGAGCCGAAGCTTTCTTT	CASRTGAEAFF	TRBV28	TRBJ1-1	few	NA
TGTGCCAGCAGCTGGGAACAGGGGGGTGAGAGGAACACTGAAGCTTTCTTT	CASSWEQGGERNTEAFF	TRBV7-6	TRBJ1-1	NA	TRBD1
TGTGCCAGCAGCCCGGGACAGGAGAACTATGGCTACACCTTC	CASSPGQENYGYTF	TRBV3-1/TRBV3-2	TRBJ1-2	NA	TRBD1
TGTGCCAGCAGTTACGCAGGGTCCGGAAACACCATATATTTT	CASSYAGSGNTIYF	TRBV6-5	TRBJ1-3	NA	NA
TGCGCCAGCAGCCAAGACTCAGGGGCTGGAACTGAAGCTTTCTTT	CASSQDSGAGTEAFF	TRBV4-1	TRBJ1-1	NA	NA
TGTGCCAGCAGTTTACGGGCTAGCGGGAGCTCCTACAATGAGCAGTTCTTC	CASSLRASGSSYNEQFF	TRBV27	TRBJ2-1	NA	TRBD2
TGTGCCAGTAGTGATCGAGGACTAGCGGATCCCTACGAGCAGTACTTC	CASSDRGLADPYEQYF	TRBV19	TRBJ2-7	once	TRBD2
TGTGCCAGCAGCTCGGGACAGGGTGTCCAAGAGACCCAGTACTTC	CASSSGQGVQETQYF	TRBV11-3	TRBJ2-5	NA	TRBD1
TGTGCCAGCAGTCTGTCGACTAGCGGGCTATACGAGCAGTACTTC	CASSLSTSGLYEQYF	TRBV27	TRBJ2-7	NA	TRBD2
TGTGCCAGCAGCTTAGTGGGGGGGTCGTCGGGAAACACCATATATTTT	CASSLVGGSSGNTIYF	TRBV7-6	TRBJ1-3	NA	NA
TGTGCCACCAGTGATTTTGTGGCAGGGAGGGAGTTCTTC	CATSDFVAGREFF	TRBV24-1	TRBJ2-1	NA	TRBD2
TGTGCCAGCTCACCAGCGGGGTTGGGCACAGATACGCAGTATTTT	CASSPAGLGTDTQYF	TRBV18	TRBJ2-3	NA	NA
TGTGCCAGCACGCGCTCCTCTGGGGCCAACGTCCTGACTTTC	CASTRSSGANVLTF	TRBV6-5	TRBJ2-6	NA	NA
TGTGCCACCAGCTTAAGACAGGCGGCTGAAGCTTTCTTT	CATSLRQAAEAFF	TRBV15	TRBJ1-1	once	NA
TGTGCCATCAGTGACGGGGGGGAGGTCTCACCCCTCCACTTT	CAISDGGEVSPLHF	TRBV10-3	TRBJ1-6	once	NA
TGTGCCACCGAGTCGGGGGGGAATATTCATGGCTACACCTTC	CATESGGNIHGYTF	TRBV19	TRBJ1-2	NA	NA
TGCGCCAGCAGCCAAGACGTGGCAGGGGGATCACCCCTCCACTTT	CASSQDVAGGSPLHF	TRBV4-1	TRBJ1-6	NA	TRBD1
TGCGCCAGCAGTCAGGGACAGCTGAACACTGAAGCTTTCTTT	CASSQGQLNTEAFF	TRBV10-2	TRBJ1-1	few	TRBD1
TGTGCCAGCAGCTTGACTTCGACTAGCGGGAGCACAGATACGCAGTATTTT	CASSLTSTSGSTDTQYF	TRBV7-3	TRBJ2-3	NA	TRBD2
TGTGCCAGCAGCTCGAATCAGGGGAGAGGCTCCTACGAGCAGTACTTC	CASSSNQGRGSYEQYF	TRBV11-2	TRBJ2-7	NA	NA
TGTGCCAGTTCGGACAGTGCTAGCACAGATACGCAGTATTTT	CASSDSASTDTQYF	TRBV19	TRBJ2-3	NA	NA
TGTGCCAGCACCTCCAGGAACACCGGGGAGCTGTTTTTT	CASTSRNTGELFF	TRBV6-5	TRBJ2-2	NA	NA
TGCGCCAGCAGCCTGGGGACTTCTTCCAATGAGCAGTTCTTC	CASSLGTSSNEQFF	TRBV5-1	TRBJ2-1	once	NA
TGTGCCAGCTCACCGACAGGGGGACCAACTAATGAAAAACTGTTTTTT	CASSPTGGPTNEKLFF	TRBV18	TRBJ1-4	NA	TRBD1
TGTGCCACCAGTGACCCGACAGGGGAGGCAGATACGCAGTATTTT	CATSDPTGEADTQYF	TRBV24-1	TRBJ2-3	NA	TRBD1
TGCGCCAGCTCTTTGCGGTTATTAAACTATGGCTACACCTTC	CASSLRLLNYGYTF	TRBV10-2	TRBJ1-2	NA	NA
TGCAGCGTTGTAGTAGCGGGGGGCAGAAGCTCCTACAATGAGCAGTTCTTC	CSVVVAGGRSSYNEQFF	TRBV29-1	TRBJ2-1	NA	TRBD2
TGTGCCAGCAGTGAAACAGAGGGAGAACTGTTTTTT	CASSETEGELFF	TRBV12-3/TRBV12-4	TRBJ1-4	NA	NA
TGCGCCAGCAGCTTGGAAACAGGGGTAGGATCCGAAGCTTTCTTT	CASSLETGVGSEAFF	TRBV5-1	TRBJ1-1	NA	TRBD1
TGTGCCAGCAGCCGAACTAATAGTGAAAAACTGTTTTTT	CASSRTNSEKLFF	TRBV7-2	TRBJ1-4	NA	NA
TGCGCCAGCAGCCAAGGACAGGCGCGCTCTGGGGCCAACGTCCTGACTTTC	CASSQGQARSGANVLTF	TRBV4-1	TRBJ2-6	NA	NA
TGTGCCTGGAGTAGCCCTCCGGGCTATGGCTACACCTTC	CAWSSPPGYGYTF	TRBV30	TRBJ1-2	NA	NA
TGTGCCAGTATCCGGGGGACAGGGTCCTACGAGCAGTACTTC	CASIRGTGSYEQYF	TRBV19	TRBJ2-7	NA	TRBD1
TGTGCCAGCAGCCGGGGAGGGACAGGGGTAACTGAAGCTTTCTTT	CASSRGGTGVTEAFF	TRBV28	TRBJ1-1	NA	TRBD1
TGTGCCAGCAGTCGCGCGCTAGCGGGCGGTCTGGATACGCAGTATTTT	CASSRALAGGLDTQYF	TRBV6-2/TRBV6-3	TRBJ2-3	few	TRBD2
TGTGCCAGCAGCCAAACCCGGGACAGGGGGCGCCCTGGAAACACCATATATTTT	CASSQTRDRGRPGNTIYF	TRBV3-1/TRBV3-2	TRBJ1-3	NA	TRBD1